This T cell receptor (beta chain) came from a study of blood T cell repertoires in COVID-19. Study context: Samples of COVID-19 (acute and convalescent) were obtained from the United States, Italy and Spain. Sources were T cells, B-cell-depleted T cells, or PBMCs; the material itself was cDNA or gDNA.

As handled by the study authors: Amplification of reference gene primers provided the estimated nucleated cell counts. Clones were sequenced by immunoSEQ multiplex PCR, and TCRdb holds only the in-frame ones, with some missing. The DNA was the basis for D and trimming; V, J and clone size are from that table. This sample has 110,000 or so clones; 65% to 85% occur once, and the top ten carry less than 2%. V was clipped by 3 bases and J by 0 bases; unmatched bases: 3. The CDR3 has 16 amino acids. Germline CDR1 is LNHDA and CDR2 is SQIVND (reference sequence). The receptor's source is a man aged 45-65 years with acute or convalescent COVID-19. Sequencing used peripheral blood. This chain links TRBV19 with TRBJ2-7; 12 bases align to TRBD1. The CDR3 loop reads CASSIVGQGASYEQYV. The CDR3 bases are TGTGCCAGTAGTATTGTGGGACAGGGGGCCTCCTACGAGCAGTACGTC.